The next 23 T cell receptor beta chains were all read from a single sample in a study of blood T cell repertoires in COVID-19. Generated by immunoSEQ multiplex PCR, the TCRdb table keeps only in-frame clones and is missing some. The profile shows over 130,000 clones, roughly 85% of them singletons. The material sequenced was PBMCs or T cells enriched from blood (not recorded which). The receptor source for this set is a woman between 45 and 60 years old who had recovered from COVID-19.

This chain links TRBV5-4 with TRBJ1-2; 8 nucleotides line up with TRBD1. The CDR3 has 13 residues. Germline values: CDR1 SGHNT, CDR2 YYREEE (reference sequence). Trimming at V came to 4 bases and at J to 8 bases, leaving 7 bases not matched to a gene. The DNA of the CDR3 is TGTGCCAGCAGCGAGGACAGGGTTGAAGGCTACACCTTC. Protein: CASSEDRVEGYTF.

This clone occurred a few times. The CDR3 here is CASSLAVYTEAFF. CDR3 nucleotides: TGTGCCAGCAGCTTAGCCGTCTACACTGAAGCTTTCTTT. The rearrangement joins TRBV7-8 to TRBJ1-1; D gene uncertain. The length of the CDR3 is 13 residues. V was clipped by 0 bases and J by 3 bases, with 5 bases between them. Per germline, CDR1 SGHVS and CDR2 FQNEAQ.

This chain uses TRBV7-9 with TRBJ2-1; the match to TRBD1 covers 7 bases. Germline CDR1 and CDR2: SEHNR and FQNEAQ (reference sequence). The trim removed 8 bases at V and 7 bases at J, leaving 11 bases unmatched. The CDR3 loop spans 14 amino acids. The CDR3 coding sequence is TGTGCCAGCTCGCCCTGGACAGGTGGGAATGAGCAGTTCTTC. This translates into CASSPWTGGNEQFF. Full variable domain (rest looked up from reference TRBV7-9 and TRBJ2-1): DTGVSQNPRHKITKRGQNVTFRCDPISEHNRLYWYRQTLGQGPEFLTYFQNEAQLEKSRLLSDRFSAERPKGSFSTLEIQRTEQGDSAMYLCASSPWTGGNEQFFGPGTRLTVL.

The CDR3 region is CASSSTPNYGYTF. The CDR3 DNA reads TGTGCCAGCAGTTCTACTCCTAACTATGGCTACACCTTC. The genes are TRBV28 and TRBJ1-2, with no clear D. Deletions cut 4 bases from V and 0 bases from J, with 6 bases between. CDR3 length: 13 amino acids. Germline V CDR1 and CDR2: MDHEN, SYDVKM.

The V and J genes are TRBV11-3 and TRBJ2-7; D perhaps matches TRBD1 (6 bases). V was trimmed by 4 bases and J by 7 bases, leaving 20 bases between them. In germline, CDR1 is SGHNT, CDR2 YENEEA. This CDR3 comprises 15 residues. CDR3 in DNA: TGTGCCAGCAGCTCGAATCCAGGGGTTTCAGGGGAGCAGTACTTC. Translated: CASSSNPGVSGEQYF. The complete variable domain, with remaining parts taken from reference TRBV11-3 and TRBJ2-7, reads EAGVVQSPRYKIIEKKQPVAFWCNPISGHNTLYWYLQNLGQGPELLIRYENEEAVDDSQLPKDRFSAERLKGVDSTLKIQPAELGDSAVYLCASSSNPGVSGEQYFGPGTRLTVT.

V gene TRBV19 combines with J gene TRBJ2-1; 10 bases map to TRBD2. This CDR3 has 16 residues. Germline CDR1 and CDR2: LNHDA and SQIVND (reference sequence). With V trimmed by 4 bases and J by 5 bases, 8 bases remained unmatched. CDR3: CASSKKAGGPNNEQFF. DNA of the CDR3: TGTGCCAGTAGTAAAAAAGCGGGAGGGCCAAACAATGAGCAGTTCTTC.

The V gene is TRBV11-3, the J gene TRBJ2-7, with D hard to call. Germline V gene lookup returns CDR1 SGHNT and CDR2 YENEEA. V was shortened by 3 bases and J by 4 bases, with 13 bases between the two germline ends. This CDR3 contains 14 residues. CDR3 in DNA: TGTGCCAGCAGCTTGGCCCAGGTAGGATACGAGCAGTACTTC. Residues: CASSLAQVGYEQYF. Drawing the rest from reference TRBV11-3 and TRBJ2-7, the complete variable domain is EAGVVQSPRYKIIEKKQPVAFWCNPISGHNTLYWYLQNLGQGPELLIRYENEEAVDDSQLPKDRFSAERLKGVDSTLKIQPAELGDSAVYLCASSLAQVGYEQYFGPGTRLTVT.

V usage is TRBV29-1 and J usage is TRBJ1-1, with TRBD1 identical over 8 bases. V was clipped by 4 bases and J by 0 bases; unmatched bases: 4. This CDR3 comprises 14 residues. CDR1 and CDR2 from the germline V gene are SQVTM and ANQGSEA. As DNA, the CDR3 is TGCAGCGTTGGTACAGGGGGAATGAACACTGAAGCTTTCTTT. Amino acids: CSVGTGGMNTEAFF. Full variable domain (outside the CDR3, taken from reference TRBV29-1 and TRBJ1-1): SAVISQKPSRDICQRGTSLTIQCQVDSQVTMMFWYRQQPGQSLTLIATANQGSEATYESGFVIDKFPISRPNLTFSTLTVSNMSPEDSSIYLCSVGTGGMNTEAFFGQGTRLTVV.

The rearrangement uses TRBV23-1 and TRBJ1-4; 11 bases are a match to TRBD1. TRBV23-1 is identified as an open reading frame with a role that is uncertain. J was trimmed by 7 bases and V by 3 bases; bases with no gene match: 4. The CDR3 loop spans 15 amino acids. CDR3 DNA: TGCGCCAGCAGTCAGCCCGGGACAGGGGGTGAAAAACTGTTTTTT. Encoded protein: CASSQPGTGGEKLFF.

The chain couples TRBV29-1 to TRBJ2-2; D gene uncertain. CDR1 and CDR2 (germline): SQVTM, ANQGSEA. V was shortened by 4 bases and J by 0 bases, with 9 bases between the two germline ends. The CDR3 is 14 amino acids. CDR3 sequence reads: CSVVGQPNTGELFF. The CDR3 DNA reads TGCAGCGTTGTGGGCCAGCCGAACACCGGGGAGCTGTTTTTT.

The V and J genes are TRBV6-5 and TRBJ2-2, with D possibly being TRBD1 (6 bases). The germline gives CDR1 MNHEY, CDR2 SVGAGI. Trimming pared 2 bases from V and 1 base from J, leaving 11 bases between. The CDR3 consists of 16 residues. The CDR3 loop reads CASSYPGQLNTGELFF. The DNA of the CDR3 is TGTGCCAGCAGTTACCCCGGACAGTTGAACACCGGGGAGCTGTTTTTT.

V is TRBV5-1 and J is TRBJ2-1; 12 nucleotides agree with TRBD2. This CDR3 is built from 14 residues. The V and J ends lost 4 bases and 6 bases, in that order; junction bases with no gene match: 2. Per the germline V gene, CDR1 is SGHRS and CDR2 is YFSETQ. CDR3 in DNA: TGCGCCAGCAGCCCGACTAGCGGGGGCAATGAGCAGTTCTTC. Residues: CASSPTSGGNEQFF. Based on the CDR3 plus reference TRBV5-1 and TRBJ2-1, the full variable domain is KAGVTQTPRYLIKTRGQQVTLSCSPISGHRSVSWYQQTPGQGLQFLFEYFSETQRNKGNFPGRFSGRQFSNSRSEMNVSTLELGDSALYLCASSPTSGGNEQFFGPGTRLTVL.

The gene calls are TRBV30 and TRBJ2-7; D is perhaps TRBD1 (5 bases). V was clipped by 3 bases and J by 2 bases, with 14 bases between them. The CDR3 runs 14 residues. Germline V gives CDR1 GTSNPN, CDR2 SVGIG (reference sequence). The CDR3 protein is CAWRPTQGAYEQYF. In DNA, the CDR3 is TGTGCCTGGAGACCAACTCAAGGGGCCTACGAGCAGTACTTC.

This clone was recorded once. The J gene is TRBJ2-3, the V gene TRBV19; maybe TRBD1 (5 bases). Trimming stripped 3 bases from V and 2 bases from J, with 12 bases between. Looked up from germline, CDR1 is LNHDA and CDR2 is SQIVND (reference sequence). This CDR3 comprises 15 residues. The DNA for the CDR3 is TGTGCCAGTAGTATCGCGCAGGACAACACAGATACGCAGTATTTT. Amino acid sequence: CASSIAQDNTDTQYF.

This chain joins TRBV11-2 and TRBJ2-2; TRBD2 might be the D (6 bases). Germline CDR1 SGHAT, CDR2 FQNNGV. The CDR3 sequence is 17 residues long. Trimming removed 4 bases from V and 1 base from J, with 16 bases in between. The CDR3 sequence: CASSSRVGRENTGELFF. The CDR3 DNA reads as TGTGCCAGCAGCTCTAGGGTTGGGCGGGAGAACACCGGGGAGCTGTTTTTT.

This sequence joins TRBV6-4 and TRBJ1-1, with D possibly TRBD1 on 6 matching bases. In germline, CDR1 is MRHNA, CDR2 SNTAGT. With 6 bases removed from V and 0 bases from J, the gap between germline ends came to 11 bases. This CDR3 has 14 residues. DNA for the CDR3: TGTGCCAGCAGCCCGGACAGATTGAACACTGAAGCTTTCTTT. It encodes CASSPDRLNTEAFF.

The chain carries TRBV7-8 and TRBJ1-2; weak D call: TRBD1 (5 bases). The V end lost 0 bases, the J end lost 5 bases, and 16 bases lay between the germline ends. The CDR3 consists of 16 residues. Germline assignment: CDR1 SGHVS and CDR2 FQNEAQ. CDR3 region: CASSLAGERGGYGYTF. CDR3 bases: TGTGCCAGCAGCTTAGCGGGGGAGAGGGGAGGGTATGGCTACACCTTC.

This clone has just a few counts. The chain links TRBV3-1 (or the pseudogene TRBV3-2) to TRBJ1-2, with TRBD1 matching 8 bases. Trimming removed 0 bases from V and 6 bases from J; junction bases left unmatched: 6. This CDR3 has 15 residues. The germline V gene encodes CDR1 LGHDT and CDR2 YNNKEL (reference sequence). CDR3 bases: TGTGCCAGCAGCCAAGACCCAGGGGGCTTAAATGGCTACACCTTC. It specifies CASSQDPGGLNGYTF.

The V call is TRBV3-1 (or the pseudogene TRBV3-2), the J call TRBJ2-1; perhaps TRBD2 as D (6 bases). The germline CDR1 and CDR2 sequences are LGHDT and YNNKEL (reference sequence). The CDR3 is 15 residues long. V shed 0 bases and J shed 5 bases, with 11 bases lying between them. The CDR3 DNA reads TGTGCCAGCAGCCAAGAGATACCGGGGGACAATGAGCAGTTCTTC. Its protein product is CASSQEIPGDNEQFF.

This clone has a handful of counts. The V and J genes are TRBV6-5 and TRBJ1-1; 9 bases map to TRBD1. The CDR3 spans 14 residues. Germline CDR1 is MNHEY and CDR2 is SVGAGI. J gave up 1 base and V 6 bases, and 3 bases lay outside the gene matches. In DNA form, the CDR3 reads TGTGCCAGCAGAAAACAGGGGGCGAACACTGAAGCTTTCTTT. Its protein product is CASRKQGANTEAFF.

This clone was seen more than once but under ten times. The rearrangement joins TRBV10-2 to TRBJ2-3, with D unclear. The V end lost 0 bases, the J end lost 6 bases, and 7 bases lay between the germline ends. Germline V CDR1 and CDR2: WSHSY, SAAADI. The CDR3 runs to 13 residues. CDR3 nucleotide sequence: TGCGCCAGCAGTGAGTCGTCACTTGATACGCAGTATTTT. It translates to CASSESSLDTQYF.

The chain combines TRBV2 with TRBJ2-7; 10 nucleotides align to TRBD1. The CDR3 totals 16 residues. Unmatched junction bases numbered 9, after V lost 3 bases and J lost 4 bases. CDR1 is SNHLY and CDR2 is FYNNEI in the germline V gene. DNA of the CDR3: TGTGCCAGCAGTGATCCGGGACAGGGGAGTGGATACGAGCAGTACTTC. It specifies CASSDPGQGSGYEQYF. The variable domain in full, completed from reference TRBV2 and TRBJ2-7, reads EPEVTQTPSHQVTQMGQEVILRCVPISNHLYFYWYRQILGQKVEFLVSFYNNEISEKSEIFDDQFSVERPDGSNFTLKIRSTKLEDSAMYFCASSDPGQGSGYEQYFGPGTRLTVT.

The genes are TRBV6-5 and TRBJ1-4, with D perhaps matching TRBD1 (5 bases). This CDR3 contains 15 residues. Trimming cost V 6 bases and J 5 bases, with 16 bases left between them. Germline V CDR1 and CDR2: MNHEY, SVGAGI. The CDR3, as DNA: TGTGCCAGCAGCGGAGGGCGGGGCGCGAATGAAAAACTGTTTTTT. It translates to CASSGGRGANEKLFF.